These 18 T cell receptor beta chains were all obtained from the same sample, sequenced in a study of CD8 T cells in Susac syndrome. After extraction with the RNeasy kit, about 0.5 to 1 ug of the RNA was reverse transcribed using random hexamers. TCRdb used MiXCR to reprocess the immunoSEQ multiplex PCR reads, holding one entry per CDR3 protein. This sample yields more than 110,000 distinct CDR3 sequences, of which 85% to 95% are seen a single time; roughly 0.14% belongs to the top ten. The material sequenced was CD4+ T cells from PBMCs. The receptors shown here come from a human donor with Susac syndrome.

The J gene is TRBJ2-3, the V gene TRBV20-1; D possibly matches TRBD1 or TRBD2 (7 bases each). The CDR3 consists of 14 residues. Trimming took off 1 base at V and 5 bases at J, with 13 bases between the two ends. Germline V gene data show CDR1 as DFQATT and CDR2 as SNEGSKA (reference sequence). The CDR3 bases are TGCAGTGCTAGAGTCGGCAGGGGGGGAGATACGCAGTATTTT. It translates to CSARVGRGGDTQYF.

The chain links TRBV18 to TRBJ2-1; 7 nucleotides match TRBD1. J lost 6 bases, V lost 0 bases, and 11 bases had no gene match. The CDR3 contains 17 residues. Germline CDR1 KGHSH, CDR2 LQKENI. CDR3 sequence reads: CASSPPGQYIVGNEQFF. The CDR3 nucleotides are TGTGCCAGCTCACCACCGGGACAGTACATTGTCGGCAATGAGCAGTTCTTC.

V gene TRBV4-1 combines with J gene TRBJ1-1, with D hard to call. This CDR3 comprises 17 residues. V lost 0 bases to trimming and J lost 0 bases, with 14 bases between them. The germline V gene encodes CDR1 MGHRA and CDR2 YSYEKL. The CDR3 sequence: CASSQDHFRRLNTEAFF. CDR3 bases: TGCGCCAGCAGCCAAGATCATTTCCGACGGTTGAACACTGAAGCTTTCTTT.

The CDR3 protein is CSVDVPKPRTDTQYF. For the CDR3, the DNA is TGCAGCGTTGATGTCCCTAAACCCCGCACAGATACGCAGTATTTT. The V gene is TRBV29-1, the J gene TRBJ2-3, with no clear D. CDR1 is SQVTM, CDR2 ANQGSEA, per germline. Trimming took 3 bases from V and 1 from J, leaving 14 bases between them. The CDR3 has 15 amino acids.

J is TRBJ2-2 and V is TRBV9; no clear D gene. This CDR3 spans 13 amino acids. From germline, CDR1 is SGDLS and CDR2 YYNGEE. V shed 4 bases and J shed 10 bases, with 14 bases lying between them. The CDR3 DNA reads TGTGCCAGCAGCCAACTCGGGTTTGCGGAGCTGTTTTTT. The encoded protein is CASSQLGFAELFF.

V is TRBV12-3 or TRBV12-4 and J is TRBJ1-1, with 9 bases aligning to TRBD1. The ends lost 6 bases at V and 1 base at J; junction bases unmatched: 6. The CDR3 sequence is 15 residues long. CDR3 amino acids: CASRETGGKNTEAFF. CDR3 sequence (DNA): TGTGCCAGCAGGGAGACAGGGGGTAAGAACACTGAAGCTTTCTTT.

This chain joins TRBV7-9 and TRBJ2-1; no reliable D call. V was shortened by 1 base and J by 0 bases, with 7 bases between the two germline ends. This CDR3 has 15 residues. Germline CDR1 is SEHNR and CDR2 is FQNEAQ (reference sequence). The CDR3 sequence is CASSLGSVSYNEQFF. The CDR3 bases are TGTGCCAGCAGCTTAGGGAGCGTCTCCTACAATGAGCAGTTCTTC.

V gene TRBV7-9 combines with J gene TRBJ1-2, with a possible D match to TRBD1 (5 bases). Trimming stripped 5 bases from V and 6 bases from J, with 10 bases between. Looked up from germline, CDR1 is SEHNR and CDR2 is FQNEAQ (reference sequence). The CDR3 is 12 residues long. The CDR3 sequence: CASSRQNDGYTF. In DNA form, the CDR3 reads TGTGCCAGCAGCCGACAGAACGATGGCTACACCTTC.

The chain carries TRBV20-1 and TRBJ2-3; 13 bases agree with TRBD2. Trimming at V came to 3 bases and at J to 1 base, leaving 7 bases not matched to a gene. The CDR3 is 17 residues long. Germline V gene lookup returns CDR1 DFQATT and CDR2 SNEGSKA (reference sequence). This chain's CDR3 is CSASAGLAGVGTDTQYF. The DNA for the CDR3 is TGCAGTGCTAGCGCCGGACTAGCGGGAGTAGGCACAGATACGCAGTATTTT.

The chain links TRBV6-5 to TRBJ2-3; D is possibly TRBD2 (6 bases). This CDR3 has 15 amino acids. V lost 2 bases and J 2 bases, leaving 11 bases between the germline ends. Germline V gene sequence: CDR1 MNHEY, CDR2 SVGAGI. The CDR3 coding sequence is TGTGCCAGCAGTTACGGAGGGGCCCTCACAGATACGCAGTATTTT. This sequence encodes CASSYGGALTDTQYF.

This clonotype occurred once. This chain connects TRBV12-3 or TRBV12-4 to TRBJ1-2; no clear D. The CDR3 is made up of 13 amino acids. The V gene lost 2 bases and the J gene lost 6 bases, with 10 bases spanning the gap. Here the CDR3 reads CASSLQVGNGYTF. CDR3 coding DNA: TGTGCCAGCAGTTTACAAGTGGGGAATGGCTACACCTTC.

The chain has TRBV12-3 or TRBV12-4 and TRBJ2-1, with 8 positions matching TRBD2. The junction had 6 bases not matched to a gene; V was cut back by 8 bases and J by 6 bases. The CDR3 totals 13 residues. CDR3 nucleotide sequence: TGTGCCAGCGGGACTAGAGGGGCCAATGAGCAGTTCTTC. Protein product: CASGTRGANEQFF.

DNA of the CDR3: TGTGCCAGCAGCTCATCGGGGAAATCGAACACTGAAGCTTTCTTT. It yields the protein CASSSSGKSNTEAFF. The rearrangement joins TRBV7-9 to TRBJ1-1, with D uncertain. The germline V gene encodes CDR1 SEHNR and CDR2 FQNEAQ (reference sequence). The CDR3 extends over 15 amino acids. Trimming shortened V by 4 bases and J by 1 base, and 13 bases separated the two germline ends.

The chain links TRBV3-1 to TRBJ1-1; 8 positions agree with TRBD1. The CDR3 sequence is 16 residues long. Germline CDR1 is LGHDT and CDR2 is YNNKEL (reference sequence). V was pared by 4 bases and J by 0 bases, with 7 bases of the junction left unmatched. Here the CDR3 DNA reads TGTGCCAGCAGCCTCTCACGGACAGGGCTGAACACTGAAGCTTTCTTT. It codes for CASSLSRTGLNTEAFF.

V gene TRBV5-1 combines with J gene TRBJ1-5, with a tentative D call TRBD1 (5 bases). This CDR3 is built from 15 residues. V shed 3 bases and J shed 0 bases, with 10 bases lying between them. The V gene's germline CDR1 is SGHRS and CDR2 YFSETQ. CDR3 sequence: CASSYGTDSNQPQHF. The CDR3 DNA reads TGCGCCAGCAGCTACGGGACGGATAGCAATCAGCCCCAGCATTTT.

Here the CDR3 DNA reads TGCGCCAGCAGCTTGGGCGTAATAGCGGGAGATGCGGCAGATACGCAGTATTTT. Encoded protein: CASSLGVIAGDAADTQYF. The chain employs TRBV5-1 and TRBJ2-3; 9 bases are shared with TRBD2. In germline, CDR1 is SGHRS, CDR2 YFSETQ. The CDR3 contains 18 residues. With 0 bases clipped from V and 4 bases from J, the junction kept 12 bases outside the gene matches.

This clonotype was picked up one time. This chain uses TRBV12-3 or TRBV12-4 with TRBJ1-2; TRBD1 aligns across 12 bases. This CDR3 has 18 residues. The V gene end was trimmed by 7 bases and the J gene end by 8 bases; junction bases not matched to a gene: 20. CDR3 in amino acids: CASTSFPADRDRGHGYTF. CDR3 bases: TGTGCCAGCACCTCTTTCCCCGCCGACCGGGACAGGGGGCACGGCTACACCTTC.

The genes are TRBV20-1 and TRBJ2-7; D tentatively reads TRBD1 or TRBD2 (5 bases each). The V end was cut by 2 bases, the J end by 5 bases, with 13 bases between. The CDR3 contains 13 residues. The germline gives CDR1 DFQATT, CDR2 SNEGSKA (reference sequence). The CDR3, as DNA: TGCAGTGCTAGACCCCCCGGGGCCCACGAGCAGTACTTC. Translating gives CSARPPGAHEQYF.